Listed here is a single T cell receptor beta chain. Its antigen is unknown. TCRdb analysed the RT-PCR reads with MiXCR anew, one entry per CDR3 protein. The repertoire holds fewer than 250,000 distinct CDR3 sequences, with approximately 14% as singletons. The CDR3 is made up of 13 amino acids. Germline V gene data show CDR1 as DFQATT and CDR2 as SNEGSKA (reference sequence). V was trimmed by 0 bases and J by 8 bases, leaving 11 bases between them. This record belongs to a study of response to subunit inactivated influenza vaccine. Study observations and caveats: Only a handful of new T cells, the authors suggested, are recruited with each seasonal influenza vaccination.

The chain couples TRBV20-1 to TRBJ2-1; a weak D match, TRBD1 (5 bases). This sample comprised CD8+ T cells sorted from PBMCs, obtained 4 to 6 days after vaccination. This clonotype was sampled from a middle-aged man who received an inactivated influenza vaccine. This CDR3 is CSARDIQGHEQFF. CDR3 nucleotides: TGCAGTGCTAGAGATATCCAGGGCCATGAGCAGTTCTTC.